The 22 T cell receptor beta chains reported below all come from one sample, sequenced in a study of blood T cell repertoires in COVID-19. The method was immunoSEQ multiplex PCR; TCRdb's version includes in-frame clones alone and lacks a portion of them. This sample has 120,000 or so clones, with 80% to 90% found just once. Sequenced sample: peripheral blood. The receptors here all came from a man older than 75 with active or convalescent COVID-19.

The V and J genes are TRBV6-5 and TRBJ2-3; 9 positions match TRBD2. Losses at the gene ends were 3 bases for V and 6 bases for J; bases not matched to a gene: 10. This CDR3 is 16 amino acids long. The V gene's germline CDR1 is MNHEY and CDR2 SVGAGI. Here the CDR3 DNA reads TGTGCCAGCAGTTATGGCGGGGGGGCCGGTCAGGATACGCAGTATTTT. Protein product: CASSYGGGAGQDTQYF.

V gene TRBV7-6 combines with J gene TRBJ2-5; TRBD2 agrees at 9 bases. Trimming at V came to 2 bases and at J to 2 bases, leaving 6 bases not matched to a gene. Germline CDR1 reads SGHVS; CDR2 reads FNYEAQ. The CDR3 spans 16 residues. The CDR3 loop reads CASSLLGGGAQETQYF. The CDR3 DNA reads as TGTGCCAGCAGCTTACTGGGCGGGGGGGCTCAAGAGACCCAGTACTTC.

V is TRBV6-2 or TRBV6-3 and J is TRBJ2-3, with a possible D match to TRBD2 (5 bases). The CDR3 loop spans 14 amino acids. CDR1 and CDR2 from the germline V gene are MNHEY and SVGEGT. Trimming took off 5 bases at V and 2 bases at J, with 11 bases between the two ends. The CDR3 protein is CASSRLLFTDTQYF. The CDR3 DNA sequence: TGTGCCAGCAGTCGACTACTCTTCACAGATACGCAGTATTTT.

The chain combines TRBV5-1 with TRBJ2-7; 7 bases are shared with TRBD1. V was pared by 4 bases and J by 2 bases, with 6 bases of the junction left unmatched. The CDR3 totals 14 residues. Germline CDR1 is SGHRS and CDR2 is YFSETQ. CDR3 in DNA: TGCGCCAGCAGCCATACCGGGACAGCCTACGAGCAGTACTTC. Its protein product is CASSHTGTAYEQYF. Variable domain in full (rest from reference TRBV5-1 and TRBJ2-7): KAGVTQTPRYLIKTRGQQVTLSCSPISGHRSVSWYQQTPGQGLQFLFEYFSETQRNKGNFPGRFSGRQFSNSRSEMNVSTLELGDSALYLCASSHTGTAYEQYFGPGTRLTVT.

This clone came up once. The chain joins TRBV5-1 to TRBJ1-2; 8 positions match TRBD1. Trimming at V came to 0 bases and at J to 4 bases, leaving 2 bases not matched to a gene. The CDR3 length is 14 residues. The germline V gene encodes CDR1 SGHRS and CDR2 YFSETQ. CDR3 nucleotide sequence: TGCGCCAGCAGCTTGGGGACAGGGAGCTATGGCTACACCTTC. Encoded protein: CASSLGTGSYGYTF. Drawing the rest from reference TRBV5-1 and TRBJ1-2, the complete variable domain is KAGVTQTPRYLIKTRGQQVTLSCSPISGHRSVSWYQQTPGQGLQFLFEYFSETQRNKGNFPGRFSGRQFSNSRSEMNVSTLELGDSALYLCASSLGTGSYGYTFGSGTRLTVV.

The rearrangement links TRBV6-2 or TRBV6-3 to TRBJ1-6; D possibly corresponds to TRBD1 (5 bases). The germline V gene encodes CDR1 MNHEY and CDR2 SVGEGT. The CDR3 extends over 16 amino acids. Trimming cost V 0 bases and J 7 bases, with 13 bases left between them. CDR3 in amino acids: CASSYSAGVGNSPLHF. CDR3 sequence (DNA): TGTGCCAGCAGTTACTCAGCGGGGGTCGGGAATTCACCCCTCCACTTT.

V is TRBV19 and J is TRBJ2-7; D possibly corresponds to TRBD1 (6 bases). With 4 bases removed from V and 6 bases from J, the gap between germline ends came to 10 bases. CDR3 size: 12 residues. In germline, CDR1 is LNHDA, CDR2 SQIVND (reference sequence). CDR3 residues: CASSTSGAEQYF. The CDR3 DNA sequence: TGTGCCAGTAGTACATCAGGGGCCGAGCAGTACTTC.

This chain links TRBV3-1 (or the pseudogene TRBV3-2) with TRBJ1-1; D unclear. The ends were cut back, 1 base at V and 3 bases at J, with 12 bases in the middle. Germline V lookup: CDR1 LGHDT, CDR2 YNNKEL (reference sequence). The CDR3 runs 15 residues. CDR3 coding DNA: TGTGCCAGCAGCCAAGGACATATTGTGGACACTGAAGCTTTCTTT. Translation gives CASSQGHIVDTEAFF.

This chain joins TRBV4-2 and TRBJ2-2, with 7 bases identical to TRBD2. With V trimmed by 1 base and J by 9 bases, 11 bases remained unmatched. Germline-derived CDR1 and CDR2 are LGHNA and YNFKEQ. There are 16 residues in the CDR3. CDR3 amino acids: CASSQVQAGSDRELFF. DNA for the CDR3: TGTGCCAGCAGCCAAGTGCAAGCGGGGTCTGACCGGGAGCTGTTTTTT.

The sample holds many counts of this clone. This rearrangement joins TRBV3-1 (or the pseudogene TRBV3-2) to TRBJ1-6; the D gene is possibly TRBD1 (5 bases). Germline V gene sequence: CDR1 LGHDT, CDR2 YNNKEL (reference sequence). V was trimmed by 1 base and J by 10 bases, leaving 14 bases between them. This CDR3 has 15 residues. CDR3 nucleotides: TGTGCCAGCAGCCAAGGGGGCGGGAAATACTCACCCCTCCACTTT. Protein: CASSQGGGKYSPLHF.

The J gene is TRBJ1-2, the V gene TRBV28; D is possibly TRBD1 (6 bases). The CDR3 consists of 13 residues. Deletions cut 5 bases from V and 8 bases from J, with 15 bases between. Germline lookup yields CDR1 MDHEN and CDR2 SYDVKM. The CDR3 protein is CASSPPYREGYTF. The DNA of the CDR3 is TGTGCCAGCAGTCCACCCTACAGGGAAGGCTACACCTTC.

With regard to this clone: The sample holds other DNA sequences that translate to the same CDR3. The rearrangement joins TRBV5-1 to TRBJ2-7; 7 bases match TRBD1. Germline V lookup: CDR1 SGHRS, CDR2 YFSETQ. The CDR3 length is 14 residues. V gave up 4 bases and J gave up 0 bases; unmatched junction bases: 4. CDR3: CASSRTGDSYEQYF. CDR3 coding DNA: TGCGCCAGCAGCAGGACAGGAGACTCCTACGAGCAGTACTTC.

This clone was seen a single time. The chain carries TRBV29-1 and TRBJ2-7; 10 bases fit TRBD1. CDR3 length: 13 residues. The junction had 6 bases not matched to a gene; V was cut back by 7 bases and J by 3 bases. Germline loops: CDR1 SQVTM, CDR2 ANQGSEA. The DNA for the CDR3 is TGCAGCGCAACGGGACAGGGGCACTACGAGCAGTACTTC. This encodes CSATGQGHYEQYF.

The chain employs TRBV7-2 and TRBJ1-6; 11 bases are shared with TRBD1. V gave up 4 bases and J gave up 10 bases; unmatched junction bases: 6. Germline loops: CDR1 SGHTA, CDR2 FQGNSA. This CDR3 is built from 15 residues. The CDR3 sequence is CASSSGQGAWSPLHF. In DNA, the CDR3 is TGTGCCAGCAGCTCCGGACAGGGGGCTTGGTCACCCCTCCACTTT. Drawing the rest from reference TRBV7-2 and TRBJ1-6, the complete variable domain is GAGVSQSPSNKVTEKGKDVELRCDPISGHTALYWYRQSLGQGLEFLIYFQGNSAPDKSGLPSDRFSAERTGGSVSTLTIQRTQQEDSAVYLCASSSGQGAWSPLHFGNGTRLTVT.

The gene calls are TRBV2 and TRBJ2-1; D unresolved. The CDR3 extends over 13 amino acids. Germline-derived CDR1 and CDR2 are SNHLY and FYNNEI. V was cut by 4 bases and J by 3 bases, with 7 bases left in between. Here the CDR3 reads CASSGTYYNEQFF. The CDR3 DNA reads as TGTGCCAGCAGTGGAACTTACTACAATGAGCAGTTCTTC.

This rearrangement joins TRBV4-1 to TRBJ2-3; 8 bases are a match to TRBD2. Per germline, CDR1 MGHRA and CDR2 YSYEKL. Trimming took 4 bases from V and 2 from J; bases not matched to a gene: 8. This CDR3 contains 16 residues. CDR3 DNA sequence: TGCGCCAGCAGCCTCCTTACGGGGGGGCCCACAGATACGCAGTATTTT. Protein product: CASSLLTGGPTDTQYF.

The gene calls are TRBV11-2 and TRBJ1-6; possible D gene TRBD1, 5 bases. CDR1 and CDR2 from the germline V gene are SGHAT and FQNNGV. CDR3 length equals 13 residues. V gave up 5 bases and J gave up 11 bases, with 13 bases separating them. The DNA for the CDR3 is TGTGCCAGCAGCCTTAACCAGGGTACACCCCTCCACTTT. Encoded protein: CASSLNQGTPLHF. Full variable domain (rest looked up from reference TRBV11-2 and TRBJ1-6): EAGVAQSPRYKIIEKRQSVAFWCNPISGHATLYWYQQILGQGPKLLIQFQNNGVVDDSQLPKDRFSAERLKGVDSTLKIQPAKLEDSAVYLCASSLNQGTPLHFGNGTRLTVT.

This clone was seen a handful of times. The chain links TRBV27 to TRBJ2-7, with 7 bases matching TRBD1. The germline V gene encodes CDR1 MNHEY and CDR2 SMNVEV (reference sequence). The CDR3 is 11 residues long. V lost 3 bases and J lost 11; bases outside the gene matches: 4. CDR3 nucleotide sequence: TGTGCCAGCAGTTTTAGAGGGACAGAGTACTTC. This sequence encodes CASSFRGTEYF.

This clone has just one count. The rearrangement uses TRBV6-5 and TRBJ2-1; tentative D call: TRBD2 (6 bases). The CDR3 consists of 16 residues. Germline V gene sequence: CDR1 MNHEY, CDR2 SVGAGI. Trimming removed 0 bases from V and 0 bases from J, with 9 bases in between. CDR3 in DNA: TGTGCCAGCAGTTACTCGGCGGGACCCTCCTACAATGAGCAGTTCTTC. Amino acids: CASSYSAGPSYNEQFF.

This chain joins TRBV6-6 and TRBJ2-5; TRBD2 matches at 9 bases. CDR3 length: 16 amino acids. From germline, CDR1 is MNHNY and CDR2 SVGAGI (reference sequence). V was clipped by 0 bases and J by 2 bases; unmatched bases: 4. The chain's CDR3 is CASSYSRLAVQETQYF. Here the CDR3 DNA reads TGTGCCAGCAGTTACTCGAGACTAGCGGTTCAAGAGACCCAGTACTTC.

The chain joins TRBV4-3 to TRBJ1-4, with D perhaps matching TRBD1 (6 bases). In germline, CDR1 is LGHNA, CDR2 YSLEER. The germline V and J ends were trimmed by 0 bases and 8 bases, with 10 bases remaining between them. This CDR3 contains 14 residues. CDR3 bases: TGCGCCAGCAGCCAAGAACAGGGCAGAGAAAAACTGTTTTTT. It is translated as CASSQEQGREKLFF.

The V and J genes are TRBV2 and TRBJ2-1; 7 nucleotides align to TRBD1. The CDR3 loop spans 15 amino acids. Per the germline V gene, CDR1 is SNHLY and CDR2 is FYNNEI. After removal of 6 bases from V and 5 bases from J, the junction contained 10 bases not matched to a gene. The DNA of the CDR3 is TGTGCCAGCAGCAAAGGATGGGACAGAAACAATGAGCAGTTCTTC. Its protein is CASSKGWDRNNEQFF.